This TCR beta chain was recorded in a study of T cell repertoires in cytomegalovirus infection. Study details: An indication of both CMV infection and matching HLA type came from public TCR beta signatures. General study results and limits: The cumulative frequency of public TCR beta families distinguished individuals who carried CMV together with the relevant HLA. Predominance within the ex vivo response was attributable to HLA-C-restricted CMV-specific TCR beta clonotypes.

Trimming at V came to 1 base and at J to 6 bases, leaving 8 bases not matched to a gene. The length of the CDR3 is 17 residues. The germline CDR1 and CDR2 sequences are LGHNA and YSLEER. This clonotype was picked up a small number of times. As yet, its antigen is unknown. A single record per CDR3 protein comes from TCRdb applying MiXCR to the reads. The sample shows 350,000 to 550,000 distinct CDR3 sequences, approximately 32% of them seen only once. Sequenced input: PBMCs. The rearrangement joins TRBV4-3 to TRBJ1-6, with 8 bases identical to TRBD1. The receptor's source is a human donor in good health (CMV status not recorded). Some clones in this sample may be carry-over from other donors' samples. CDR3 nucleotide sequence: TGCGCCAGCAGCCAAGGGTTGCAGGGGGCGGTTAATTCACCCCTCCACTTT. This sequence encodes CASSQGLQGAVNSPLHF.